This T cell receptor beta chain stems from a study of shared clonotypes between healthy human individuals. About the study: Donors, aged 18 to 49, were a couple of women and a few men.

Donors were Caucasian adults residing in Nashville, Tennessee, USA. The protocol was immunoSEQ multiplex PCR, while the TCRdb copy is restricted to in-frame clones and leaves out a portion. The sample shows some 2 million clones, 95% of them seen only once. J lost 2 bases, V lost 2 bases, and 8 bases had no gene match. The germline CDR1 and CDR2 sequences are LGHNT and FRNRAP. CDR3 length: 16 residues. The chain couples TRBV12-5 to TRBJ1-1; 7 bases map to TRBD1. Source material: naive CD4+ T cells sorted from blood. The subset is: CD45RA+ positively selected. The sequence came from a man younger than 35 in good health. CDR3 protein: CASGLIVAGGNTEAFF. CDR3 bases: TGTGCTAGTGGTTTGATCGTGGCAGGGGGTAACACTGAAGCTTTCTTT.